This T cell receptor beta chain came from a study of blood T cell repertoires in COVID-19. The wider study: Sites in the United States, Italy and Spain provided acute and convalescent COVID-19 samples. T cells, B-cell-depleted T cells, or PBMCs provided the cDNA or gDNA that served as material.

Original methodology: Amplification of reference gene primers was used by the study to estimate nucleated cell counts. Assay used: immunoSEQ multiplex PCR; TCRdb lists only in-frame clones, some missing. That table supplies the V and J calls and clone size; D and trimming were determined from the DNA. The sample contains roughly 140,000 clones, approximately 83% of which appear only once. V shed 3 bases and J shed 1 base, with 7 bases lying between them. CDR3 size: 14 residues. Germline CDR1 and CDR2: MGHRA and YSYEKL. A Seattle source enrolled patients during active infection and followed them longitudinally.

This sequence was found in a woman aged 55-69 years with COVID-19, enrolled during active disease. The sequenced material came from peripheral blood. The chain couples TRBV4-1 to TRBJ1-3; D might be TRBD1 (6 bases). The DNA of the CDR3 is TGCGCCAGCAGCCAGCAGGGGTCTGGAAACACCATATATTTT. Protein: CASSQQGSGNTIYF.